The subject of this entry is one T cell receptor (beta chain). These data originate in a study of blood T cell repertoires in COVID-19. Background on the study: Some COVID-19 samples were acute and others convalescent; all came from the United States, Italy and Spain. T cells, B-cell-depleted T cells, or PBMCs supplied cDNA or gDNA.

Assay: immunoSEQ multiplex PCR; the TCRdb copy retains only in-frame clones and omits some. The sample includes approximately 170,000 clones, about four fifths of them seen just once. Germline CDR1 and CDR2: KGHDR and SFDVKD. The CDR3 has 15 residues. Losses at the gene ends were 3 bases for V and 5 bases for J; bases not matched to a gene: 3. This clonotype was obtained from a man between 65 and 80 years old who had recovered from COVID-19. The chain combines TRBV24-1 with TRBJ2-2, with 9 bases identical to TRBD1. The sequencing sample was made of peripheral blood. The CDR3 DNA sequence: TGTGCCACCAGTGATAACAGGGGGCATACCGGGGAGCTGTTTTTT. This sequence encodes CATSDNRGHTGELFF.